The 20 T cell receptor beta chains presented below share a single source sample, sequenced in a study of T cell repertoires in cytomegalovirus infection. TCRdb re-called the reads with MiXCR, one entry per CDR3 protein. The table includes a few hundred thousand distinct CDR3 sequences, around 40% detected once. No antigen is known for these receptors. Sequencing used cultured PBMCs, obtained from culture after CMV antigen stimulation. The receptors originated from a human donor in good health (CMV status not recorded). Some clones in this sample may be carry-over from other donors' samples.

This sequence joins TRBV30 and TRBJ1-5; 7 nucleotides align to TRBD1. CDR3 length equals 14 residues. In germline, CDR1 is GTSNPN, CDR2 SVGIG (reference sequence). Trimming at V came to 4 bases and at J to 4 bases, leaving 7 bases not matched to a gene. In nucleotides, the CDR3 is TGTGCCTGGACCACCGGCAGGGGGAATCAGCCCCAGCATTTT. This codes for CAWTTGRGNQPQHF.

CDR3 sequence reads: CASSLLRDNTYEQYF. CDR3 nucleotide sequence: TGCGCCAGCAGCCTTTTACGGGACAACACCTACGAGCAGTACTTC. This rearrangement joins TRBV5-1 to TRBJ2-7; D is possibly TRBD1 (6 bases). The CDR3 loop spans 15 amino acids. The V gene's germline CDR1 is SGHRS and CDR2 YFSETQ. V lost 4 bases and J 2 bases, leaving 16 bases between the germline ends.

This chain joins TRBV10-3 and TRBJ2-5; 7 bases fit TRBD1. The CDR3 consists of 15 residues. CDR1 is ENHRY and CDR2 is SYGVKD in the germline V gene. The trim removed 4 bases at V and 1 base at J, leaving 6 bases unmatched. DNA of the CDR3: TGTGCCATCAGTGTTGGGACAGCCTCCCAAGAGACCCAGTACTTC. This translates into CAISVGTASQETQYF.

In this sample, this clonotype turned up a few times. The chain uses TRBV7-2 and TRBJ2-7; 14 positions match TRBD2. Trimming took 5 bases from V and 2 from J; bases not matched to a gene: 17. The CDR3 spans 20 residues. Germline V gene data show CDR1 as SGHTA and CDR2 as FQGNSA. The CDR3 spells CASSPRGGGLAGVRAYEQYF. Written as DNA, the CDR3 is TGTGCCAGCAGCCCCCGGGGCGGGGGACTAGCGGGGGTGCGAGCCTACGAGCAGTACTTC. Full variable domain (remainder filled in from reference TRBV7-2 and TRBJ2-7): GAGVSQSPSNKVTEKGKDVELRCDPISGHTALYWYRQSLGQGLEFLIYFQGNSAPDKSGLPSDRFSAERTGGSVSTLTIQRTQQEDSAVYLCASSPRGGGLAGVRAYEQYFGPGTRLTVT.

The chain has TRBV2 and TRBJ1-1; D gene unclear. The germline V gene encodes CDR1 SNHLY and CDR2 FYNNEI. V was trimmed by 3 bases and J by 4 bases, leaving 18 bases between them. CDR3 length: 16 residues. The CDR3: CASSDFDVGLGTEAFF. The CDR3 bases are TGTGCCAGCAGTGACTTTGACGTGGGATTGGGCACTGAAGCTTTCTTT.

This sequence joins TRBV6-1 and TRBJ2-1; TRBD1 aligns across 9 bases. Per the germline V gene, CDR1 is MNHNS and CDR2 is SASEGT. This CDR3 is built from 14 residues. V gave up 6 bases and J gave up 5 bases; unmatched junction bases: 5. CDR3 sequence (DNA): TGTGCCAGCAGCCACAGGGGGCAGGACAATGAGCAGTTCTTC. This encodes CASSHRGQDNEQFF.

V and J are TRBV20-1 and TRBJ2-2, with D perhaps matching TRBD1 or TRBD2 (5 bases each). Deletions cut 2 bases from V and 4 bases from J, with 14 bases between. The germline V gene encodes CDR1 DFQATT and CDR2 SNEGSKA (reference sequence). CDR3 length: 15 residues. The CDR3 is CSARLGVEGTGELFF. The CDR3 DNA follows: TGCAGTGCTAGACTGGGGGTAGAGGGCACCGGGGAGCTGTTTTTT.

The V gene is TRBV7-2, the J gene TRBJ1-5; no reliable D call. The V gene lost 4 bases and the J gene lost 5 bases, with 9 bases spanning the gap. This CDR3 is 13 amino acids long. Germline values: CDR1 SGHTA, CDR2 FQGNSA. Here the CDR3 reads CASSSQRDQPQHF. As DNA, the CDR3 is TGTGCCAGCAGCTCCCAGAGGGATCAGCCCCAGCATTTT.

This clonotype has just a few counts. V is TRBV7-2 and J is TRBJ2-2, with D unclear. The CDR3 length is 14 residues. Deletions cut 2 bases from V and 4 bases from J, with 8 bases between. CDR1 and CDR2 from the germline V gene are SGHTA and FQGNSA. DNA of the CDR3: TGTGCCAGCAGCTTAATGCTGCTCACCGGGGAGCTGTTTTTT. Its translation: CASSLMLLTGELFF.

This rearrangement joins TRBV27 to TRBJ2-3; 10 nucleotides line up with TRBD1. The CDR3 runs 16 residues. V lost 10 bases to trimming and J lost 0 bases; unmatched junction nucleotides: 10. The germline V gene has CDR1 MNHEY and CDR2 SMNVEV (reference sequence). CDR3 sequence: CATSGTGASSTDTQYF. The DNA for the CDR3 is TGTGCCACTTCCGGGACAGGGGCGTCTAGCACAGATACGCAGTATTTT.

Only a few counts were recorded for this clonotype. The DNA of the CDR3 is TGTGCCAGCAGCTCCGCGTGGGCCAACGTCCTGACTTTC. Amino acid sequence: CASSSAWANVLTF. V and J are TRBV7-2 and TRBJ2-6; D gene ambiguous. CDR1 SGHTA and CDR2 FQGNSA come from the germline V gene. This CDR3 contains 13 residues. Trimming took 4 bases from V and 5 from J, leaving 6 bases between them.

This clonotype showed up many times. V is TRBV7-2 and J is TRBJ1-6; D is unclear. V was cut by 6 bases and J by 7 bases, with 16 bases left in between. The CDR3 covers 15 residues. Germline assignment: CDR1 SGHTA and CDR2 FQGNSA. The CDR3 nucleotides read TGTGCCAGCAGTTCTCACGGAATGGAGAATTCACCCCTCCACTTT. Its protein is CASSSHGMENSPLHF.

The chain has TRBV6-5 and TRBJ1-1, with 7 nucleotides matching TRBD1. This CDR3 is 15 amino acids long. Germline V gene data show CDR1 as MNHEY and CDR2 as SVGAGI. The ends lost 3 bases at V and 5 bases at J; junction bases unmatched: 9. The CDR3 sequence: CASSYMPGGRTEAFF. DNA of the CDR3: TGTGCCAGCAGTTATATGCCAGGGGGAAGGACTGAAGCTTTCTTT.

The chain uses TRBV6-2 or TRBV6-3 and TRBJ1-5, with D perhaps TRBD1 (6 bases). Germline V gene data show CDR1 as MNHEY and CDR2 as SVGEGT. The V and J ends lost 8 bases and 2 bases respectively, with 13 bases between them. CDR3 size: 14 residues. CDR3 nucleotides: TGTGCCAGCGGGGAGGGGGAGGGCAATCAGCCCCAGCATTTT. Encoded protein: CASGEGEGNQPQHF.

This clonotype was counted at least ten times. The chain recombines TRBV7-9 with TRBJ1-5; a weak D match, TRBD1 (6 bases). CDR3 length: 15 amino acids. The germline V and J ends were trimmed by 5 bases and 4 bases, with 15 bases remaining between them. Per germline, CDR1 SEHNR and CDR2 FQNEAQ (reference sequence). The CDR3 here is CASSPGGGHNQPQHF. CDR3 DNA sequence: TGTGCCAGCAGCCCCGGAGGGGGGCATAATCAGCCCCAGCATTTT.

This chain links TRBV7-9 with TRBJ2-3; 10 bases line up with TRBD2. The CDR3 spans 14 residues. The V and J ends lost 4 bases and 4 bases, in that order; junction bases with no gene match: 2. Germline lookup yields CDR1 SEHNR and CDR2 FQNEAQ (reference sequence). CDR3 in amino acids: CASSSSGGSDTQYF. The CDR3 coding sequence is TGTGCCAGCAGCTCTAGCGGGGGCTCAGATACGCAGTATTTT.

This clonotype was detected a few times. The V and J genes are TRBV11-2 and TRBJ2-5; D might be TRBD1 (5 bases). The V and J ends lost 5 bases and 2 bases respectively, with 15 bases between them. The V gene's germline CDR1 is SGHAT and CDR2 FQNNGV. The CDR3 length is 15 residues. The CDR3 coding sequence is TGTGCCAGCAGCACCTGGGGCCGGACGCAAGAGACCCAGTACTTC. Protein product: CASSTWGRTQETQYF.

This clonotype showed up many times. The rearrangement links TRBV7-2 to TRBJ2-3; 13 nucleotides match TRBD2. V trimming: 5 bases; J trimming: 2 bases; junction bases outside the gene matches: 4. This CDR3 has 16 amino acids. Germline V gene data show CDR1 as SGHTA and CDR2 as FQGNSA. The CDR3 here is CASSAGLAGNTDTQYF. The DNA of the CDR3 is TGTGCCAGCAGCGCGGGACTAGCGGGGAACACAGATACGCAGTATTTT.

This chain joins TRBV12-3 or TRBV12-4 and TRBJ2-7; D uncertain. The CDR3 sequence is 13 residues long. Deletions cut 6 bases from V and 5 bases from J, with 14 bases between. CDR3 sequence: CASSHIPSHEQYF. CDR3 coding DNA: TGTGCCAGCAGCCATATCCCGAGTCACGAGCAGTACTTC.

The V call is TRBV12-3 or TRBV12-4, the J call TRBJ2-5; 7 bases are a match to TRBD1. The CDR3 is 14 amino acids. V dropped 2 bases and J dropped 5; count of bases not matched to a gene: 5. CDR3 DNA: TGTGCCAGCAGTTTAAGGGGGCATTCGGAGACCCAGTACTTC. Protein: CASSLRGHSETQYF.